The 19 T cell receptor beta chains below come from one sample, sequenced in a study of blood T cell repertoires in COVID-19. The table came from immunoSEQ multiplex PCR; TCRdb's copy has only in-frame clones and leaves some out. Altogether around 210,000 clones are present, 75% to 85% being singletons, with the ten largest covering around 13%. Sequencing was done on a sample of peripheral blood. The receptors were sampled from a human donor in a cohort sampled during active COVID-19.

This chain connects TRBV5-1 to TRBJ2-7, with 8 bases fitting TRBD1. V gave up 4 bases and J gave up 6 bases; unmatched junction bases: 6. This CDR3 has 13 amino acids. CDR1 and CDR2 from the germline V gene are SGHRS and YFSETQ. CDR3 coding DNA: TGCGCCAGCAGCAATGGACAGGGCCCCGAGCAGTACTTC. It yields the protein CASSNGQGPEQYF.

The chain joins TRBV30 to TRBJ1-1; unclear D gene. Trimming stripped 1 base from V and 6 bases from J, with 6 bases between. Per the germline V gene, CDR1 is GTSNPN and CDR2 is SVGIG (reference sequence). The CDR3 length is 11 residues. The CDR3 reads CAWSATAEAFF. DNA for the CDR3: TGTGCCTGGAGTGCCACAGCTGAAGCTTTCTTT.

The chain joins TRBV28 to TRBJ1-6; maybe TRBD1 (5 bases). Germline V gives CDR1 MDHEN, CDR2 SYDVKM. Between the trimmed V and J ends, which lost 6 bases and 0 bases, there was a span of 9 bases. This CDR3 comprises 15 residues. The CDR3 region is CASRPGNSYNSPLHF. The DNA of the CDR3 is TGTGCCAGCAGACCAGGGAACTCCTATAATTCACCCCTCCACTTT.

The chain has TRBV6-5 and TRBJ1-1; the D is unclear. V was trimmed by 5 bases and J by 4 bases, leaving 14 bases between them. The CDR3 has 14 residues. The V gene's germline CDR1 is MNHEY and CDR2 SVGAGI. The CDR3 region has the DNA TGTGCCAGCAGTCAAACGGGGTTCTTCACTGAAGCTTTCTTT. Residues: CASSQTGFFTEAFF.

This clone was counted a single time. The CDR3 region has the DNA TGTGCCAGCAGCTCCGCAATCTTTTTTGACAGTTCTGAGACCCAGTACTTC. Translation: CASSSAIFFDSSETQYF. The chain carries TRBV5-5 and TRBJ2-5; a possible D gene is TRBD1 (5 bases). Looked up from germline, CDR1 is SGHKS and CDR2 is YYEKEE (reference sequence). This CDR3 comprises 17 residues. V lost 3 bases and J 5 bases, leaving 23 bases between the germline ends.

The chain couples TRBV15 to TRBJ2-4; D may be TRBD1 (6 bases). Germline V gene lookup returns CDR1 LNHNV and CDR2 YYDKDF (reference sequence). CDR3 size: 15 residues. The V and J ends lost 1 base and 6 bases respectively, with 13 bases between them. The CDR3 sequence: CATSRVQTGPNIQYF. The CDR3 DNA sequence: TGTGCCACCAGCAGAGTACAGACAGGCCCAAACATTCAGTACTTC.

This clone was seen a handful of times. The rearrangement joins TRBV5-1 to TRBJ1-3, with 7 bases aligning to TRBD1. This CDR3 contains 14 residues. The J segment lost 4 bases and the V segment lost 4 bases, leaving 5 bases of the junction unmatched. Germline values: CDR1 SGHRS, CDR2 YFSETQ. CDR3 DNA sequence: TGCGCCAGCAGCATACAGGGGCCGGGAAACACCATATATTTT. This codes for CASSIQGPGNTIYF.

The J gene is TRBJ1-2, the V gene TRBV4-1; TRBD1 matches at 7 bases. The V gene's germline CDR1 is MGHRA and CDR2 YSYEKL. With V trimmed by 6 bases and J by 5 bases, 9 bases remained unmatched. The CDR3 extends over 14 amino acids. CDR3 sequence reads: CASSPQGVSYGYTF. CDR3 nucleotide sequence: TGCGCCAGCAGTCCCCAGGGGGTATCGTATGGCTACACCTTC.

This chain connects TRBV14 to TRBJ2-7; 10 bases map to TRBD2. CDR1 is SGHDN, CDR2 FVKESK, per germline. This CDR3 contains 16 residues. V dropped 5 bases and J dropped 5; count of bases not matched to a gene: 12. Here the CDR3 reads CASSGPPSGSFHEQYF. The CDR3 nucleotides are TGTGCCAGCAGCGGGCCCCCTAGCGGGAGTTTCCACGAGCAGTACTTC.

CDR3 sequence (DNA): TGTGCCAGCAGTTTGACTAGCGGGAGTTACATTCAGTACTTC. This codes for CASSLTSGSYIQYF. The chain employs TRBV27 and TRBJ2-4; TRBD2 agrees at 12 bases. The junction had 2 bases not matched to a gene; V was cut back by 3 bases and J by 8 bases. The CDR3 is made up of 14 amino acids. Germline V gene data show CDR1 as MNHEY and CDR2 as SMNVEV (reference sequence).

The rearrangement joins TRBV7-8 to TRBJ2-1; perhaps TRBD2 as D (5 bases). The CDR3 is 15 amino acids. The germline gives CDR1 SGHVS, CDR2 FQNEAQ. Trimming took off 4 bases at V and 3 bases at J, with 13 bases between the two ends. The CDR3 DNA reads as TGTGCCAGCAGCTCCCAGCGGAGGATCTACAATGAGCAGTTCTTC. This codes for CASSSQRRIYNEQFF.

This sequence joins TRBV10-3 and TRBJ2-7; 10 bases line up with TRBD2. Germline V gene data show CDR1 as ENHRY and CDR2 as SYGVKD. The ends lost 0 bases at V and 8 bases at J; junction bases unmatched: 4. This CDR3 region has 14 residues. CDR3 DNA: TGTGCCATCAGTGAGTCGGCTAGCGGGAGTCAGCAGTACTTC. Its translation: CAISESASGSQQYF.

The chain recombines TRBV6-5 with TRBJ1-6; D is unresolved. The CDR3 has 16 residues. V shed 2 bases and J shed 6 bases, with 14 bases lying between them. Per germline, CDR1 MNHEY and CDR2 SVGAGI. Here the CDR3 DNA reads TGTGCCAGCAGTTACGAGCCAGCCACAGCTAATTCACCCCTCCACTTT. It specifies CASSYEPATANSPLHF.

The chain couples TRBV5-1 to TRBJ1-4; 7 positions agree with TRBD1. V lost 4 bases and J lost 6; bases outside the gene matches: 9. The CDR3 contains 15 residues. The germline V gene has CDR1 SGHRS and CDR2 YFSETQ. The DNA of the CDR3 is TGCGCCAGCAGCCCTGAAGACAGGGTAGATGAAAAACTGTTTTTT. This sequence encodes CASSPEDRVDEKLFF.

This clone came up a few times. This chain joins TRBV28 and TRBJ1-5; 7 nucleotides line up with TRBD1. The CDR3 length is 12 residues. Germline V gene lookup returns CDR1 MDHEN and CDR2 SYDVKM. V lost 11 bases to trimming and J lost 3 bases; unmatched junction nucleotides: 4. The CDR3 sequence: CAAQGPNQPQHF. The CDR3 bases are TGTGCCGCACAGGGGCCCAATCAGCCCCAGCATTTT.

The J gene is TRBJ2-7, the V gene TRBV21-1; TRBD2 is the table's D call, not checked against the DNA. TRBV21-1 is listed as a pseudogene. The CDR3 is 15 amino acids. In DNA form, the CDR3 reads TGTGCCAGCATCGCTGAAGGGCGGGAGGCCTACGAGCAGTACTTC. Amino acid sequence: CASIAEGREAYEQYF.

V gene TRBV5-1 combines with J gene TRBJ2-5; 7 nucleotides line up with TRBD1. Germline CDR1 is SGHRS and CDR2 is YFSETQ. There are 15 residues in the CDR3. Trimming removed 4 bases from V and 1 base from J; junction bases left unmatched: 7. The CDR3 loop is CASSKTGYLQETQYF. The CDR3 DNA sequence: TGCGCCAGCAGCAAGACAGGGTACCTCCAAGAGACCCAGTACTTC.

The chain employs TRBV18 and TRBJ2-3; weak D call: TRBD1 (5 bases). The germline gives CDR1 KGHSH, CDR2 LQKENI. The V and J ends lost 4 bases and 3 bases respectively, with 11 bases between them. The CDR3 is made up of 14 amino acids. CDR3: CASSLSTGTDTQYF. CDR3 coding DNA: TGTGCCAGCTCACTTTCCACAGGTACAGATACGCAGTATTTT.

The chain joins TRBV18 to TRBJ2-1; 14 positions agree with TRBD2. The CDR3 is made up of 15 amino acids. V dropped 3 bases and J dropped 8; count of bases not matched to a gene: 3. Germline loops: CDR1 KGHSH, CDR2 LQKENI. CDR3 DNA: TGTGCCAGCTCACCGGGACTAGCGGGAGACGATGAGCAGTTCTTC. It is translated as CASSPGLAGDDEQFF.